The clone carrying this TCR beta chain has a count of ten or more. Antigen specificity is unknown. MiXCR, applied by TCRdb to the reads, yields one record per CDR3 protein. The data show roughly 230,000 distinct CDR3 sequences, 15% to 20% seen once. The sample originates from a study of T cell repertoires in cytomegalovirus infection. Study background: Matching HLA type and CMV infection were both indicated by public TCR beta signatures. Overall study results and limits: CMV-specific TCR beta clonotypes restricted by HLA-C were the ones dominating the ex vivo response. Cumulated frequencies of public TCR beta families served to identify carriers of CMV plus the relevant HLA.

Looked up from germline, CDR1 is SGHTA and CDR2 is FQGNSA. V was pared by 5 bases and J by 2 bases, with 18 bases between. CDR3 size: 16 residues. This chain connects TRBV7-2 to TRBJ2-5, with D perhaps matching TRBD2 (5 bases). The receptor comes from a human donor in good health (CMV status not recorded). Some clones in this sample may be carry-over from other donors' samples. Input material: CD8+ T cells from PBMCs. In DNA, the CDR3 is TGTGCCAGCAGCCCCCGGGGTTTGCGACTGCAAGAGACCCAGTACTTC. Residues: CASSPRGLRLQETQYF.